Shown below are 14 T cell receptor beta chains from a single sample sequenced in a study of T cells in Graves' hyperthyroidism and ophthalmopathy. TCR beta CDR3 region amplification was performed from RNA transcripts. Initially, a first-round RT-PCR of the TCR CDR3 employed the HTBI primer set. TCRdb passed the multiplex PCR reads through MiXCR, listing each CDR3 protein once. The sample has a few hundred thousand distinct CDR3 sequences, roughly 18% seen once. The sample comprised blood. These receptors all come from a man in his late teens or twenties with Graves' ophthalmopathy.

This clonotype was observed a few times. This sequence joins TRBV5-6 and TRBJ1-1; D possibly corresponds to TRBD1 (5 bases). The CDR3 has 14 residues. Trimming stripped 8 bases from V and 0 bases from J, with 14 bases between. Germline CDR1 and CDR2: SGHDT and YYEEEE. The CDR3 loop reads CASLREGLNTEAFF. The CDR3 DNA reads as TGTGCCAGTCTCCGGGAGGGGCTGAACACTGAAGCTTTCTTT.

V is TRBV2 and J is TRBJ1-4; D unclear. CDR3 size: 14 residues. Germline values: CDR1 SNHLY, CDR2 FYNNEI. V lost 8 bases and J 0 bases, leaving 10 bases between the germline ends. The CDR3 nucleotides read TGTGCCAGCCTTGAGGCCTCAACTAATGAAAAACTGTTTTTT. It codes for CASLEASTNEKLFF. The full variable domain, rest sourced from reference TRBV2 and TRBJ1-4, is EPEVTQTPSHQVTQMGQEVILRCVPISNHLYFYWYRQILGQKVEFLVSFYNNEISEKSEIFDDQFSVERPDGSNFTLKIRSTKLEDSAMYFCASLEASTNEKLFFGSGTQLSVL.

This clonotype came up many times. The chain couples TRBV18 to TRBJ2-2; unclear D gene. CDR3 length: 15 amino acids. V was cut by 1 base and J by 4 bases, with 10 bases left in between. The germline gives CDR1 KGHSH, CDR2 LQKENI. The CDR3 loop is CASSPRQAFTGELFF. In DNA, the CDR3 is TGTGCCAGCTCACCACGTCAGGCCTTCACCGGGGAGCTGTTTTTT.

The rearrangement uses TRBV5-4 and TRBJ2-2; the match to TRBD2 covers 7 bases. Germline V gene sequence: CDR1 SGHNT, CDR2 YYREEE (reference sequence). CDR3 length: 17 amino acids. The V segment lost 0 bases and the J segment 1 base; nucleotides outside the gene matches: 6. The CDR3 DNA reads TGTGCCAGCAGCTTGGCGGCTAGCGGTTGGAACACCGGGGAGCTGTTTTTT. Protein product: CASSLAASGWNTGELFF.

This clonotype was counted at least ten times. Here the CDR3 reads CASRDEGLRSYEQYF. The CDR3 region has the DNA TGTGCCAGCAGGGACGAGGGGCTACGGTCCTACGAGCAGTACTTC. The chain has TRBV6-2 or TRBV6-3 and TRBJ2-7; D tentatively fits TRBD1 or TRBD2 (5 bases each). This CDR3 is built from 15 residues. V was trimmed by 6 bases and J by 1 base, leaving 16 bases between them. Germline V lookup: CDR1 MNHEY, CDR2 SVGEGT.

This clonotype occurred many times. This chain uses TRBV12-3 or TRBV12-4 with TRBJ2-3, with unresolved D. V lost 5 bases and J 2 bases, leaving 11 bases between the germline ends. The CDR3 has 14 amino acids. The CDR3 here is CASSIGGPTDTQYF. CDR3 coding DNA: TGTGCCAGCAGTATTGGTGGTCCCACAGATACGCAGTATTTT.

This clonotype was observed a few times. Its ends do not fully match the called genes, so a read error is possible. V gene TRBV2 combines with J gene TRBJ1-1; 10 nucleotides agree with TRBD1. Germline assignment: CDR1 SNHLY and CDR2 FYNNEI. The CDR3 length is 19 residues. This CDR3 reads CASSQLPGQGIRWNTEAFF. In nucleotides, the CDR3 is TGCGCCAGCAGCCAACTTCCGGGACAGGGGATACGGTGGAACACTGAAGCTTTCTTT.

This clonotype was found once. Possible read error: a much larger clone is one base away. The gene calls are TRBV27 and TRBJ1-2, with D possibly TRBD1 on 6 matching bases. CDR1 MNHEY and CDR2 SMNVEV come from the germline V gene (reference sequence). The length of the CDR3 is 16 residues. Trimming removed 5 bases at V and 1 base at J, with 17 bases between. CDR3: CASSGLGGNFNYGYTF. In DNA form, the CDR3 reads TGTGCCAGCAGTGGCCTAGGGGGTAATTTTAACTATGGCTACACCTTC.

This clonotype was found many times. The gene calls are TRBV6-7 and TRBJ2-7; the D is unclear. TRBV6-7 is an ORF, with its function uncertain. V lost 6 bases to trimming and J lost 5 bases, with 8 bases between them. This CDR3 has 11 residues. The CDR3 DNA follows: TGTGCCAGCAGGAAAAAAGACGAGCAGTACTTC. Residues: CASRKKDEQYF.

The V call is TRBV6-5, the J call TRBJ1-6, with D unclear. Trimming took 1 base from V and 6 from J, leaving 7 bases between them. The CDR3 length is 14 residues. The V gene's germline CDR1 is MNHEY and CDR2 SVGAGI. CDR3 sequence (DNA): TGTGCCAGCAGTTACTTGGCGAGTAATTCACCCCTCCACTTT. Amino acid sequence: CASSYLASNSPLHF.

This clonotype was recorded at least ten times. The V and J genes are TRBV2 and TRBJ1-5, with D possibly TRBD1 on 6 matching bases. Trimming pared 6 bases from V and 0 bases from J, leaving 9 bases between. CDR3 length equals 14 residues. Germline V gene data show CDR1 as SNHLY and CDR2 as FYNNEI. The CDR3 here is CASREDSSNQPQHF. CDR3 nucleotide sequence: TGTGCCAGCAGAGAGGACAGTAGCAATCAGCCCCAGCATTTT.

This clonotype was counted many times. The rearrangement joins TRBV7-6 to TRBJ2-7; 8 bases agree with TRBD1. This CDR3 is 16 amino acids long. V trimming: 1 base; J trimming: 3 bases; junction bases outside the gene matches: 8. Germline assignment: CDR1 SGHVS and CDR2 FNYEAQ. The DNA for the CDR3 is TGTGCCAGCAGCTTAGTTCCCCAGGACAGGGACTACGAGCAGTACTTC. Its protein is CASSLVPQDRDYEQYF.

The sample holds many counts of this clonotype. The chain is built from TRBV11-2 and TRBJ2-1, with TRBD2 matching 7 bases. The J segment lost 7 bases and the V segment lost 5 bases, leaving 11 bases of the junction unmatched. CDR3 length: 15 residues. Looked up from germline, CDR1 is SGHAT and CDR2 is FQNNGV. The CDR3 protein is CASSNRDYSENEQFF. The CDR3 nucleotides read TGTGCCAGCAGCAACCGGGACTATAGTGAAAATGAGCAGTTCTTC.

This clonotype was seen repeatedly, ten times or more. The genes are TRBV7-9 and TRBJ2-7, with 8 bases fitting TRBD1. Germline lookup yields CDR1 SEHNR and CDR2 FQNEAQ (reference sequence). This CDR3 spans 13 amino acids. The V segment lost 4 bases and the J segment 6 bases; nucleotides outside the gene matches: 5. The CDR3 nucleotides read TGTGCCAGCAGCTCGACAGGGGTTCCCGAGCAGTACTTC. Protein: CASSSTGVPEQYF.